The 30 T cell receptor beta chains given below trace back to one sample, sequenced in a study of control samples from healthy donors and cancer patients. Assay used: immunoSEQ multiplex PCR; TCRdb lists only in-frame clones, some missing. The sample carries 90,000 to 95,000 clones, around 81% recorded once. Source material: blood. Source of these receptors: a young man in good health.

V gene TRBV6-5 combines with J gene TRBJ2-5; 14 positions match TRBD2. The trim removed 6 bases at V and 5 bases at J, leaving 5 bases unmatched. The CDR3 consists of 15 residues. The germline CDR1 and CDR2 sequences are MNHEY and SVGAGI. CDR3 nucleotides: TGTGCCAGCAGCGGGACTAGCGGGGGTCGCGAGACCCAGTACTTC. Its protein is CASSGTSGGRETQYF.

This clone was picked up many times. The rearrangement uses TRBV7-9 and TRBJ1-4; TRBD1 might be the D (5 bases). The CDR3 is 16 amino acids. Trimming took 5 bases from V and 6 from J, leaving 19 bases between them. Germline loops: CDR1 SEHNR, CDR2 FQNEAQ (reference sequence). Written as DNA, the CDR3 is TGTGCCAGCAGCCCTACGGGACCCGGAGGAGATGAAAAACTGTTTTTT. Amino acids: CASSPTGPGGDEKLFF.

The chain combines TRBV6-5 with TRBJ1-6; D ambiguous. The V gene lost 10 bases and the J gene lost 7 bases, with 11 bases spanning the gap. This CDR3 comprises 12 residues. Germline loops: CDR1 MNHEY, CDR2 SVGAGI. CDR3 nucleotides: TGTGCCACAACCTCGGGGAATTCACCCCTCCACTTT. This codes for CATTSGNSPLHF.

The rearrangement links TRBV29-1 to TRBJ1-2; D gene ambiguous. CDR3 length: 14 residues. Trimming took off 3 bases at V and 2 bases at J, with 13 bases between the two ends. Germline loops: CDR1 SQVTM, CDR2 ANQGSEA. CDR3 protein: CSVEKLEANYGYTF. As DNA, the CDR3 is TGCAGCGTTGAGAAGTTAGAGGCGAACTATGGCTACACCTTC.

The chain couples TRBV30 to TRBJ2-7; 8 bases agree with TRBD1. V was pared by 4 bases and J by 1 base, with 6 bases of the junction left unmatched. The CDR3 has 14 amino acids. Germline CDR1 GTSNPN, CDR2 SVGIG (reference sequence). CDR3 in amino acids: CAWNGQGRSYEQYF. The CDR3 DNA is TGTGCCTGGAACGGACAGGGACGGTCCTACGAGCAGTACTTC. Full variable domain (rest looked up from reference TRBV30 and TRBJ2-7): SQTIHQWPATLVQPVGSPLSLECTVEGTSNPNLYWYRQAAGRGLQLLFYSVGIGQISSEVPQNLSASRPQDRQFILSSKKLLLSDSGFYLCAWNGQGRSYEQYFGPGTRLTVT.

This chain connects TRBV3-1 (or the pseudogene TRBV3-2) to TRBJ1-1; D not certain. The germline V gene has CDR1 LGHDT and CDR2 YNNKEL (reference sequence). V lost 8 bases, J lost 2 bases, and 9 bases lay in between. The CDR3 sequence is 12 residues long. CDR3 nucleotides: TGTGCCAGCGCAGGAACTAACACTGAAGCTTTCTTT. Its protein is CASAGTNTEAFF.

The chain uses TRBV3-1 (or the pseudogene TRBV3-2) and TRBJ2-7; D is tentatively TRBD1 or TRBD2 (6 bases each). Germline-derived CDR1 and CDR2 are LGHDT and YNNKEL (reference sequence). V shed 2 bases and J shed 6 bases, with 20 bases lying between them. CDR3 length: 16 amino acids. The DNA for the CDR3 is TGTGCCAGCAGCCAAATCTCCCCAACGGGGGCGGGCGAGCAGTACTTC. Translating gives CASSQISPTGAGEQYF.

The chain couples TRBV7-3 to TRBJ1-1; 7 bases are shared with TRBD1. Germline CDR1 is SGHTA and CDR2 is FQGTGA. The CDR3 loop spans 15 amino acids. Germline trimming cut 5 bases from V and 0 bases from J; bases unmatched to any gene: 6. The CDR3 here is CASSAQGGMNTEAFF. The DNA of the CDR3 is TGTGCCAGCAGCGCCCAGGGGGGAATGAACACTGAAGCTTTCTTT.

V gene TRBV7-2 combines with J gene TRBJ1-3; 7 nucleotides align to TRBD1. Germline CDR1 is SGHTA and CDR2 is FQGNSA. V was clipped by 5 bases and J by 6 bases; unmatched bases: 10. This CDR3 is 15 amino acids long. CDR3 nucleotide sequence: TGTGCCAGCAGCACAAAGGGACAGTCGGCAAACACCATATATTTT. Translation gives CASSTKGQSANTIYF.

The chain is built from TRBV7-2 and TRBJ1-4; D remains ambiguous. The CDR3 spans 15 residues. Per the germline V gene, CDR1 is SGHTA and CDR2 is FQGNSA. Trimming took 2 bases from V and 0 from J, leaving 7 bases between them. DNA for the CDR3: TGTGCCAGCAGCTTATACGGATCAACTAATGAAAAACTGTTTTTT. Protein sequence: CASSLYGSTNEKLFF. The variable domain in full, completed from reference TRBV7-2 and TRBJ1-4, reads GAGVSQSPSNKVTEKGKDVELRCDPISGHTALYWYRQSLGQGLEFLIYFQGNSAPDKSGLPSDRFSAERTGGSVSTLTIQRTQQEDSAVYLCASSLYGSTNEKLFFGSGTQLSVL.

The chain has TRBV5-4 and TRBJ2-3; TRBD1 might be the D (6 bases). V was pared by 1 base and J by 1 base, with 16 bases between. In germline, CDR1 is SGHNT, CDR2 YYREEE (reference sequence). The CDR3 totals 17 residues. The CDR3 coding sequence is TGTGCCAGCAGCTTGCCCCACAGGGCTTCTGGCACAGATACGCAGTATTTT. Translating it yields CASSLPHRASGTDTQYF.

The chain carries TRBV2 and TRBJ1-6; D unresolved. This CDR3 has 13 residues. Germline values: CDR1 SNHLY, CDR2 FYNNEI. V was shortened by 7 bases and J by 7 bases, with 11 bases between the two germline ends. The CDR3 region is CASTSGRNSPLHF. Written as DNA, the CDR3 is TGTGCCAGCACTTCAGGACGGAATTCACCCCTCCACTTT. The full variable domain, rest sourced from reference TRBV2 and TRBJ1-6, is EPEVTQTPSHQVTQMGQEVILRCVPISNHLYFYWYRQILGQKVEFLVSFYNNEISEKSEIFDDQFSVERPDGSNFTLKIRSTKLEDSAMYFCASTSGRNSPLHFGNGTRLTVT.

DNA of the CDR3: TGTGCCAGCAGCTCCTGGGGCTGGACTGAAGCTTTCTTT. The encoded protein is CASSSWGWTEAFF. V and J are TRBV5-8 and TRBJ1-1, with D possibly TRBD1 on 5 matching bases. V was trimmed by 3 bases and J by 5 bases, leaving 11 bases between them. The CDR3 spans 13 residues. The germline V gene has CDR1 SGHTS and CDR2 YDEGEE.

The chain combines TRBV6-5 with TRBJ1-1, with unresolved D. Trimming took off 4 bases at V and 1 base at J, with 7 bases between the two ends. This CDR3 contains 13 residues. Germline CDR1 and CDR2: MNHEY and SVGAGI. The CDR3 loop reads CASSLSKNTEAFF. In nucleotides, the CDR3 is TGTGCCAGCAGTTTGTCAAAGAACACTGAAGCTTTCTTT.

This clone was seen only a few times. The genes are TRBV7-8 and TRBJ1-2, with 12 bases identical to TRBD1. CDR3 size: 17 residues. Germline CDR1 and CDR2: SGHVS and FQNEAQ. V shed 5 bases and J 8 bases; nucleotides not matched to a gene: 15. The CDR3 nucleotides are TGTGCCAGCAGCCCCCGACGGGGACAGGGGGCATTTTGGGGCTACACCTTC. Protein sequence: CASSPRRGQGAFWGYTF.

The chain employs TRBV28 and TRBJ1-1; D possibly corresponds to TRBD1 (5 bases). Germline V gives CDR1 MDHEN, CDR2 SYDVKM. CDR3 size: 14 residues. The germline V and J ends were trimmed by 7 bases and 0 bases, with 12 bases remaining between them. CDR3 protein: CASTLGGLNTEAFF. CDR3 bases: TGTGCCAGCACCCTCGGGGGACTGAACACTGAAGCTTTCTTT.

This chain connects TRBV11-3 to TRBJ2-2; 7 bases align to TRBD2. V trimming: 1 base; J trimming: 6 bases; junction bases outside the gene matches: 8. The germline CDR1 and CDR2 sequences are SGHNT and YENEEA. This CDR3 is 16 amino acids long. As DNA, the CDR3 is TGTGCCAGCAGCTTAGTCCTCGGGGGGAGGTCCGGGGAGCTGTTTTTT. This codes for CASSLVLGGRSGELFF.

The chain joins TRBV27 to TRBJ2-1, with D perhaps TRBD2 (6 bases). This CDR3 comprises 14 residues. CDR1 is MNHEY, CDR2 SMNVEV, per germline (reference sequence). V was pared by 6 bases and J by 1 base, with 10 bases between. The CDR3 sequence is CASSLGTSYNEQFF. The CDR3 DNA is TGTGCCAGCAGCCTCGGGACTTCCTACAATGAGCAGTTCTTC.

This clone appeared a single time. The rearrangement uses TRBV29-1 and TRBJ2-7; 7 bases agree with TRBD2. This CDR3 is built from 12 residues. Germline CDR1 reads SQVTM; CDR2 reads ANQGSEA. J gave up 3 bases and V 6 bases, and 5 bases lay outside the gene matches. In DNA, the CDR3 is TGCAGCGTGGGGAGGGGATTCTACGAGCAGTACTTC. Its protein product is CSVGRGFYEQYF.

V and J are TRBV30 and TRBJ2-5; 9 nucleotides align to TRBD1. Germline V gives CDR1 GTSNPN, CDR2 SVGIG (reference sequence). This CDR3 has 16 residues. V was clipped by 3 bases and J by 1 base; unmatched bases: 9. This CDR3 is CAWSPTGGSGQETQYF. The CDR3 DNA reads as TGTGCCTGGAGCCCAACAGGGGGCAGTGGCCAAGAGACCCAGTACTTC. The variable domain in full, with the rest retrieved from reference TRBV30 and TRBJ2-5, is SQTIHQWPATLVQPVGSPLSLECTVEGTSNPNLYWYRQAAGRGLQLLFYSVGIGQISSEVPQNLSASRPQDRQFILSSKKLLLSDSGFYLCAWSPTGGSGQETQYFGPGTRLLVL.

In the case of this clone: The identical CDR3 is also encoded by other nucleotide sequences in the sample. The chain recombines TRBV19 with TRBJ2-2; D is ambiguous. V lost 3 bases and J lost 2, with 7 bases in between. The CDR3 length is 14 residues. Germline CDR1 and CDR2: LNHDA and SQIVND (reference sequence). CDR3 DNA: TGTGCCAGTAGTATGTGGGGAAACACCGGGGAGCTGTTTTTT. Translation gives CASSMWGNTGELFF.

In nucleotides, the CDR3 is TGTGCCTCAACCGGGACAGGGTACAATGAGCAGTTCTTC. Protein product: CASTGTGYNEQFF. V is TRBV10-3 and J is TRBJ2-1, with 9 nucleotides matching TRBD1. CDR1 ENHRY and CDR2 SYGVKD come from the germline V gene. The CDR3 totals 13 residues. V trimming: 11 bases; J trimming: 4 bases; junction bases outside the gene matches: 6.

The chain recombines TRBV30 with TRBJ1-6; weak D call: TRBD1 (6 bases). This CDR3 region has 13 residues. Germline CDR1 reads GTSNPN; CDR2 reads SVGIG (reference sequence). The V gene lost 5 bases and the J gene lost 5 bases, with 10 bases spanning the gap. CDR3: CAWQDSNNSPLHF. The CDR3 DNA reads TGTGCCTGGCAGGACAGCAATAATTCACCCCTCCACTTT.

V and J are TRBV6-5 and TRBJ1-1; D ambiguous. The germline CDR1 and CDR2 sequences are MNHEY and SVGAGI. The length of the CDR3 is 14 residues. V dropped 5 bases and J dropped 1 base, with 11 bases sitting between them. The CDR3 bases are TGTGCCAGCAGTCGAATCGCTGCGAACACTGAAGCTTTCTTT. This gives the protein CASSRIAANTEAFF.

The J gene is TRBJ2-2, the V gene TRBV18; D may be TRBD1 (5 bases). Germline V gene lookup returns CDR1 KGHSH and CDR2 LQKENI. V lost 2 bases to trimming and J lost 6 bases, with 10 bases between them. The CDR3 sequence is 14 residues long. CDR3 loop: CASSPAGLAGELFF. DNA for the CDR3: TGTGCCAGCTCACCAGCAGGGTTGGCCGGGGAGCTGTTTTTT.

The chain recombines TRBV9 with TRBJ1-2; 7 bases fit TRBD1. This CDR3 is built from 15 residues. CDR1 is SGDLS, CDR2 YYNGEE, per germline. The trim removed 2 bases at V and 4 bases at J, leaving 8 bases unmatched. CDR3 DNA sequence: TGTGCCAGCAGCGTCGCCCGGGACAGAATCTATGGCTACACCTTC. This translates into CASSVARDRIYGYTF.

The genes are TRBV7-8 and TRBJ1-1; D remains ambiguous. The CDR3 covers 14 residues. Trimming removed 3 bases at V and 0 bases at J, with 8 bases between. CDR1 and CDR2 from the germline V gene are SGHVS and FQNEAQ. This CDR3 is CASSLARMNTEAFF. As DNA, the CDR3 is TGTGCCAGCAGCTTGGCCCGCATGAACACTGAAGCTTTCTTT.

This clone has only a few counts. The rearrangement links TRBV9 to TRBJ2-7; D gene uncertain. The CDR3 sequence is 13 residues long. Germline CDR1 reads SGDLS; CDR2 reads YYNGEE. The ends were cut back, 0 bases at V and 3 bases at J, with 7 bases in the middle. The CDR3 here is CASSVAPVYEQYF. The DNA of the CDR3 is TGTGCCAGCAGCGTAGCCCCAGTCTACGAGCAGTACTTC.

This clone occurred once. The chain links TRBV6-1 to TRBJ1-1; D unresolved. The V end was cut by 2 bases, the J end by 0 bases, with 13 bases between. Germline CDR1 and CDR2: MNHNS and SASEGT. The CDR3 consists of 16 residues. DNA of the CDR3: TGTGCCAGCAGTGAAAGGATGGGTTTCATGAACACTGAAGCTTTCTTT. It specifies CASSERMGFMNTEAFF.

V is TRBV30 and J is TRBJ1-4; the D is unclear. The germline gives CDR1 GTSNPN, CDR2 SVGIG (reference sequence). V lost 1 base and J 10 bases, leaving 10 bases between the germline ends. The CDR3 covers 12 residues. The CDR3 protein is CAWSGENGKLFF. CDR3 nucleotide sequence: TGTGCCTGGAGTGGGGAGAACGGAAAACTGTTTTTT.